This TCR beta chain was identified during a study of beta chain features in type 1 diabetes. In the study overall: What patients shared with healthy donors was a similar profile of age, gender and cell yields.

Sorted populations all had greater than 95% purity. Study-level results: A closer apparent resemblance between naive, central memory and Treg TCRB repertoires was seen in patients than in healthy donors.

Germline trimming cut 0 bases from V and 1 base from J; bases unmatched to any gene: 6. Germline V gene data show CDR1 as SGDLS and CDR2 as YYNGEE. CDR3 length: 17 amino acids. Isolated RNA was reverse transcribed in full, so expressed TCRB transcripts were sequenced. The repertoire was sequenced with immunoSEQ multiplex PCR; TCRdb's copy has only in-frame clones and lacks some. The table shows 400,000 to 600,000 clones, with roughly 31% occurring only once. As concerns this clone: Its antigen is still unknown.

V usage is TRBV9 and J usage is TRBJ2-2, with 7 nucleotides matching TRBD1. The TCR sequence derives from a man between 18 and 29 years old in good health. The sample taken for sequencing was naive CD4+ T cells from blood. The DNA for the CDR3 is TGTGCCAGCAGCGTAGCCGACAGGGCCATGAACACCGGGGAGCTGTTTTTT. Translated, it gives CASSVADRAMNTGELFF.